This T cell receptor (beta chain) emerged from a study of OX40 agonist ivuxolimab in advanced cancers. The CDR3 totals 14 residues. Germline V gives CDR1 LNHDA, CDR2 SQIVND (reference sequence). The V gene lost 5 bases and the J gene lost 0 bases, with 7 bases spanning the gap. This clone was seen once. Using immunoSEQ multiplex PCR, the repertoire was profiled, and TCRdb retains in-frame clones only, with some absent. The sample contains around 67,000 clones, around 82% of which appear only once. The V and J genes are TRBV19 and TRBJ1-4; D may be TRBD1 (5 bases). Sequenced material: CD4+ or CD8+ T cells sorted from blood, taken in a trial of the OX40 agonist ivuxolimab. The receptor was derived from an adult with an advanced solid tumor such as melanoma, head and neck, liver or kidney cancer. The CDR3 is CASSGGATNEKLFF. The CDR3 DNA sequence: TGTGCCAGTAGTGGGGGTGCAACTAATGAAAAACTGTTTTTT.